The 12 T cell receptor beta chains given below trace back to one sample, sequenced in a study of blood T cell repertoires in COVID-19. The data were produced by immunoSEQ multiplex PCR, yet TCRdb's version contains in-frame clones alone and is incomplete. The table has approximately 670,000 clones, 70% to 90% seen once. The specimen sequenced was peripheral blood. The source is a woman under 30 with acute or convalescent COVID-19.

As DNA, the CDR3 is TGTGCCAGCAGCTTACGGCGATCGGGATTTGGCTACACCTTC. Protein sequence: CASSLRRSGFGYTF. The chain carries TRBV9 and TRBJ1-2; no reliable D call. Germline assignment: CDR1 SGDLS and CDR2 YYNGEE. V lost 4 bases and J lost 7, with 17 bases in between. The CDR3 spans 14 residues.

This CDR3 reads CASSEPSSGGFTDTQYF. The CDR3 DNA is TGTGCCAGCAGTGAACCGTCTAGCGGGGGGTTCACAGATACGCAGTATTTT. This chain connects TRBV2 to TRBJ2-3, with 11 bases matching TRBD2. From germline, CDR1 is SNHLY and CDR2 FYNNEI. There are 17 residues in the CDR3. The trim removed 2 bases at V and 2 bases at J, leaving 6 bases unmatched.

The chain uses TRBV9 and TRBJ2-3; 7 nucleotides match TRBD1. The CDR3 runs to 16 residues. V was clipped by 4 bases and J by 1 base; unmatched bases: 9. Germline-derived CDR1 and CDR2 are SGDLS and YYNGEE. In DNA, the CDR3 is TGTGCCAGCAGCACCAGAGAGGGGGCCGGCACAGATACGCAGTATTTT. It yields the protein CASSTREGAGTDTQYF. Looking up the rest from reference TRBV9 and TRBJ2-3 gives the full variable domain: DSGVTQTPKHLITATGQRVTLRCSPRSGDLSVYWYQQSLDQGLQFLIQYYNGEERAKGNILERFSAQQFPDLHSELNLSSLELGDSALYFCASSTREGAGTDTQYFGPGTRLTVL.

This clone was picked up one time. CDR3 region: CASGEQGVTGELFF. The CDR3 coding sequence is TGTGCCTCCGGCGAGCAGGGGGTTACCGGGGAGCTGTTTTTT. V usage is TRBV24-1 and J usage is TRBJ2-2; 7 bases align to TRBD1. Germline trimming cut 12 bases from V and 5 bases from J; bases unmatched to any gene: 11. Germline CDR1 and CDR2: KGHDR and SFDVKD. The CDR3 is 14 residues long.

This clone appeared once. V gene TRBV6-6 combines with J gene TRBJ1-1; 9 bases are shared with TRBD1. The trim removed 2 bases at V and 6 bases at J, leaving 4 bases unmatched. This CDR3 is built from 14 residues. Germline CDR1 and CDR2: MNHNY and SVGAGI (reference sequence). This CDR3 is CASSYGTGRAEAFF. CDR3 DNA sequence: TGTGCCAGCAGTTACGGGACAGGGAGGGCTGAAGCTTTCTTT.

The chain has TRBV11-2 and TRBJ2-7; the match to TRBD1 covers 8 bases. With V trimmed by 5 bases and J by 6 bases, 9 bases remained unmatched. The CDR3 is 14 amino acids. The germline V gene encodes CDR1 SGHAT and CDR2 FQNNGV. CDR3 region: CASSRVGRGLEQYF. CDR3 DNA sequence: TGTGCCAGCAGCCGGGTGGGCAGGGGGCTCGAGCAGTACTTC.

The V gene is TRBV21-1, the J gene TRBJ1-4; the tabulated D call, TRBD1, remains unverified against the DNA. TRBV21-1 represents a pseudogene. The CDR3 covers 16 residues. The CDR3 protein is CASSKALTGVGEKLFF. The CDR3 nucleotides read TGTGCCAGCAGCAAAGCGCTGACAGGGGTCGGCGAAAAACTGTTTTTT.

This clone was seen just once. The V call is TRBV19, the J call TRBJ2-5, with 8 bases aligning to TRBD1. J was trimmed by 5 bases and V by 6 bases; bases with no gene match: 11. The CDR3 length is 15 residues. Germline V gene data show CDR1 as LNHDA and CDR2 as SQIVND (reference sequence). The CDR3 DNA reads TGTGCCAGTAGGGAAGGACAGGGAAGTTGGGAGACCCAGTACTTC. Translated: CASREGQGSWETQYF.

The chain is built from TRBV3-1 (or the pseudogene TRBV3-2) and TRBJ1-5; no clear D. V was pared by 1 base and J by 8 bases, with 6 bases between. This CDR3 is 12 amino acids long. Germline V lookup: CDR1 LGHDT, CDR2 YNNKEL (reference sequence). The chain's CDR3 is CASSQAGKPQHF. The CDR3 DNA is TGTGCCAGCAGCCAAGCCGGGAAGCCCCAGCATTTT.

The V call is TRBV19, the J call TRBJ1-1; the D gene is possibly TRBD1 (5 bases). V was shortened by 3 bases and J by 1 base, with 12 bases between the two germline ends. Germline V CDR1 and CDR2: LNHDA, SQIVND (reference sequence). This CDR3 has 15 amino acids. DNA of the CDR3: TGTGCCAGTAGTATTTCCCTTAGGGGGAACACTGAAGCTTTCTTT. Residues: CASSISLRGNTEAFF.

In regard to this clone: The sample holds other DNA sequences that translate to the same CDR3. The chain couples TRBV5-1 to TRBJ2-7, with TRBD1 matching 7 bases. Germline loops: CDR1 SGHRS, CDR2 YFSETQ. The CDR3 has 12 amino acids. The trim removed 5 bases at V and 4 bases at J, leaving 3 bases unmatched. CDR3 in amino acids: CASSRDSYEQYF. In DNA, the CDR3 is TGCGCCAGCAGTCGGGACAGTTACGAGCAGTACTTC.

The chain has TRBV4-1 and TRBJ1-2; 8 bases agree with TRBD1. The CDR3 has 14 residues. The germline V gene has CDR1 MGHRA and CDR2 YSYEKL. V gave up 3 bases and J gave up 8 bases; unmatched junction bases: 8. The CDR3 DNA sequence: TGCGCCAGCAGCCAGGACAGGGAAATCTACGGCTACACCTTC. Translating it yields CASSQDREIYGYTF.